The TCR beta chain described here comes from a study of blood T cell repertoires in COVID-19. This CDR3 contains 14 residues. V lost 1 base to trimming and J lost 2 bases, with 9 bases between them. Germline-derived CDR1 and CDR2 are SGHNT and YYREEE (reference sequence). The data were produced by immunoSEQ multiplex PCR, yet TCRdb's version contains in-frame clones alone and is incomplete. The sample has a few hundred thousand clones; around 80% are singletons. This sequence joins TRBV5-4 and TRBJ1-1; possible D gene TRBD1, 6 bases. This sequence originates from a young man with acute COVID-19. The specimen was PBMCs or T cells enriched from blood (not recorded which). In DNA form, the CDR3 reads TGTGCCAGCAGCTTGAGGACAGCTAACACTGAAGCTTTCTTT. It translates to CASSLRTANTEAFF.